This passage covers 7 T cell receptor beta chains from one sample sequenced in a study of blood T cell repertoires in COVID-19. Sequenced by immunoSEQ multiplex PCR; TCRdb stores in-frame clones only, minus some. The sample includes over 120,000 clones, 87% seen only once; the top ten take 11%. The sample consisted of PBMCs or T cells enriched from blood (not recorded which). The receptors derive from a man aged 55-75 years who had recovered from COVID-19.

The table lists this clone with a few counts. The chain employs TRBV29-1 and TRBJ2-7, with TRBD1 as a possible D gene (6 bases). V was clipped by 4 bases and J by 3 bases, with 16 bases between them. Germline CDR1 SQVTM, CDR2 ANQGSEA. This CDR3 is 14 amino acids long. CDR3 sequence reads: CSVAGWDTGYEQYF. The CDR3 nucleotides read TGCAGCGTTGCGGGGTGGGACACCGGCTACGAGCAGTACTTC.

With respect to this clone: An end of the junction differs from the germline gene, which may be a read error. The chain has TRBV7-9 and TRBJ2-1; the match to TRBD2 covers 9 bases. This CDR3 contains 16 residues. Germline V lookup: CDR1 SEHNR, CDR2 FQNEAQ (reference sequence). CDR3 coding DNA: TGTGCCAGCAACTTAGGGCTAGCGGGAAGGAGAAATGAGCAGTTCTTC. Its protein product is CASNLGLAGRRNEQFF.

The V gene is TRBV10-1, the J gene TRBJ2-7; no clear D gene. The V end was cut by 2 bases, the J end by 0 bases, with 8 bases between. The germline V gene has CDR1 WNHNN and CDR2 SYGVQD (reference sequence). This CDR3 is built from 14 residues. In DNA, the CDR3 is TGCGCCAGCAGTGAGGCAGGCAGCTCCTACGAGCAGTACTTC. This sequence encodes CASSEAGSSYEQYF.

The chain links TRBV12-3 or TRBV12-4 to TRBJ1-2; tentatively, D is TRBD1 (6 bases). The CDR3 is 13 amino acids. V was clipped by 4 bases and J by 5 bases, with 11 bases between them. CDR3 bases: TGTGCCAGCAGTTCCATGGACAGTTATGGCTACACCTTC. Protein product: CASSSMDSYGYTF.

The sample holds a few counts of this clone. This sequence joins TRBV7-8 and TRBJ1-2; 9 nucleotides match TRBD1. The CDR3 runs 16 residues. Germline trimming cut 5 bases from V and 3 bases from J; bases unmatched to any gene: 10. Germline V CDR1 and CDR2: SGHVS, FQNEAQ. CDR3 loop: CASSPWSRDRDYGYTF. CDR3 nucleotides: TGTGCCAGCAGCCCCTGGTCCCGGGACAGGGACTATGGCTACACCTTC.

The chain employs TRBV7-9 and TRBJ2-1, with D maybe TRBD2 (6 bases). The CDR3 contains 15 residues. Germline V gives CDR1 SEHNR, CDR2 FQNEAQ (reference sequence). V dropped 1 base and J dropped 7 bases, with 14 bases sitting between them. CDR3 nucleotide sequence: TGTGCCAGCAGCTTAGGCGGGGTCGGTGGGAATGAGCAGTTCTTC. Translated, it gives CASSLGGVGGNEQFF.

The CDR3 region has the DNA TGCGCCAGCAGAAATAGCGGGGGGCCGAACAATGAGCAGTTCTTC. It translates to CASRNSGGPNNEQFF. The chain couples TRBV5-1 to TRBJ2-1; 10 bases are shared with TRBD2. The CDR3 loop spans 15 amino acids. The J segment lost 5 bases and the V segment lost 5 bases, leaving 7 bases of the junction unmatched. CDR1 and CDR2 (germline): SGHRS, YFSETQ.